One sample yielded the 14 T cell receptor beta chains listed below, sequenced in a study of blood T cell repertoires in COVID-19. Sequencing used immunoSEQ multiplex PCR; TCRdb keeps in-frame clones, though not all of them. This table holds 250,000 to 300,000 clones, roughly 81% found once. The specimen sequenced was PBMCs or T cells enriched from blood (not recorded which). The source is a woman between 45 and 60 years old who had been exposed to COVID-19.

The V call is TRBV6-5, the J call TRBJ1-6, with D possibly matching TRBD1 (5 bases). V was shortened by 11 bases and J by 10 bases, with 15 bases between the two germline ends. CDR3 size: 12 residues. Germline loops: CDR1 MNHEY, CDR2 SVGAGI. The chain's CDR3 is CAAGQGASPLHF. For the CDR3, the DNA is TGTGCCGCCGGGCAGGGTGCGTCACCCCTCCACTTT.

The chain combines TRBV3-1 (or the pseudogene TRBV3-2) with TRBJ2-7, with 8 bases aligning to TRBD1. The V gene end was trimmed by 1 base and the J gene end by 6 bases; junction bases not matched to a gene: 11. The CDR3 consists of 16 residues. Germline CDR1 LGHDT, CDR2 YNNKEL (reference sequence). CDR3 region: CASSQAPPTGVGEQYF. Written as DNA, the CDR3 is TGTGCCAGCAGCCAAGCCCCCCCGACAGGGGTGGGCGAGCAGTACTTC.

This clone was recorded only once. The V and J genes are TRBV18 and TRBJ2-1; no clear D. CDR3 length: 14 residues. The germline V gene has CDR1 KGHSH and CDR2 LQKENI. V gave up 3 bases and J gave up 10 bases, with 16 bases separating them. The CDR3 spells CASSPASRNSEQFF. The CDR3 DNA reads as TGTGCCAGCTCACCGGCCAGCAGGAACAGCGAGCAGTTCTTC.

This clone was counted between two and nine times. The chain couples TRBV5-8 to TRBJ1-2; D possibly corresponds to TRBD1 (5 bases). With 4 bases removed from V and 4 bases from J, the gap between germline ends came to 20 bases. Germline lookup yields CDR1 SGHTS and CDR2 YDEGEE. The CDR3 has 16 residues. The CDR3 region is CASSHLLEGRVYGYTF. As DNA, the CDR3 is TGTGCCAGCAGCCATCTTCTGGAGGGCAGGGTCTATGGCTACACCTTC.

This clone came up once. The rearrangement joins TRBV28 to TRBJ1-2; D is possibly TRBD1 (5 bases). With 7 bases removed from V and 8 bases from J, the gap between germline ends came to 20 bases. CDR1 is MDHEN, CDR2 SYDVKM, per germline. The CDR3 consists of 14 residues. The DNA for the CDR3 is TGTGCCAGCATCGGAAGTGGGGGGATGATAGGCTACACCTTC. Protein: CASIGSGGMIGYTF.

The chain couples TRBV23-1 to TRBJ1-4, with TRBD1 matching over 9 bases. TRBV23-1 belongs to the ORF category, with a function that is uncertain. The CDR3 has 16 amino acids. V was pared by 3 bases and J by 9 bases, with 11 bases of the junction left unmatched. For the CDR3, the DNA is TGCGCCAGCAGTCACGTCGGGACAGGGACGAGGAAAAAACTGTTTTTT. Amino acid sequence: CASSHVGTGTRKKLFF.

This clone was observed a few times. V usage is TRBV5-6 and J usage is TRBJ2-1, with a tentative D call TRBD2 (7 bases). Trimming pared 5 bases from V and 7 bases from J, leaving 25 bases between. There are 17 residues in the CDR3. Germline values: CDR1 SGHDT, CDR2 YYEEEE. CDR3 bases: TGTGCCAGCAGATATGAAGTGACAGGCGTCGGGGGGAATGAGCAGTTCTTC. Translated: CASRYEVTGVGGNEQFF.

CDR3 protein: CASSQDSTEAFF. For the CDR3, the DNA is TGTGCCAGCTCCCAGGACAGCACTGAAGCTTTCTTT. The chain joins TRBV18 to TRBJ1-1; D possibly corresponds to TRBD1 (6 bases). Germline-derived CDR1 and CDR2 are KGHSH and LQKENI. V was pared by 6 bases and J by 4 bases, with 9 bases between. The CDR3 runs to 12 residues.

The genes are TRBV3-1 (or the pseudogene TRBV3-2) and TRBJ2-4; TRBD2 matches at 9 bases. J was trimmed by 5 bases and V by 1 base; bases with no gene match: 3. Per germline, CDR1 LGHDT and CDR2 YNNKEL (reference sequence). This CDR3 spans 15 amino acids. CDR3 sequence (DNA): TGTGCCAGCAGCCAAGGGCGGGGGGGGCAAAACATTCAGTACTTC. Its translation is CASSQGRGGQNIQYF.

This rearrangement joins TRBV6-1 to TRBJ1-2; perhaps TRBD1 as D (6 bases). This CDR3 region has 14 residues. V lost 0 bases and J lost 8, with 13 bases in between. Germline CDR1 and CDR2: MNHNS and SASEGT. The CDR3: CASSEADQGSGYTF. The CDR3 DNA follows: TGTGCCAGCAGTGAAGCGGATCAGGGGAGCGGCTACACCTTC.

The V gene is TRBV13, the J gene TRBJ2-7; 7 bases are a match to TRBD2. Unmatched junction bases numbered 5, after V lost 0 bases and J lost 3 bases. The CDR3 spans 15 residues. Germline loops: CDR1 PRHDT, CDR2 FYEKMQ (reference sequence). CDR3 nucleotide sequence: TGTGCCAGCAGCTTAGGCGGGGAGGGGTTCTACGAGCAGTACTTC. Protein: CASSLGGEGFYEQYF.

CDR3 loop: CASSQAAGSGNTGELFF. In nucleotides, the CDR3 is TGCGCCAGCAGCCAAGCCGCAGGGTCAGGAAACACCGGGGAGCTGTTTTTT. The chain is built from TRBV4-1 and TRBJ2-2; TRBD1 is a possible D gene (5 bases). Trimming removed 1 base from V and 2 bases from J, with 14 bases in between. CDR3 length: 17 residues. CDR1 and CDR2 from the germline V gene are MGHRA and YSYEKL.

Only a few counts were recorded for this clone. The genes are TRBV19 and TRBJ2-3; possibly TRBD1 for D (5 bases). Germline V gives CDR1 LNHDA, CDR2 SQIVND (reference sequence). This CDR3 is built from 15 residues. Deletions cut 3 bases from V and 1 base from J, with 11 bases between. The CDR3: CASSMLGLGTDTQYF. The CDR3 DNA reads TGTGCCAGTAGTATGTTGGGGCTAGGCACAGATACGCAGTATTTT. The full variable domain, in which reference TRBV19 and TRBJ2-3 provide the parts outside the CDR3, is DGGITQSPKYLFRKEGQNVTLSCEQNLNHDAMYWYRQDPGQGLRLIYYSQIVNDFQKGDIAEGYSVSREKKESFPLTVTSAQKNPTAFYLCASSMLGLGTDTQYFGPGTRLTVL.

The rearrangement links TRBV3-1 (or the pseudogene TRBV3-2) to TRBJ1-1, with a possible D match to TRBD1 (5 bases). The CDR3 extends over 17 amino acids. V was cut by 7 bases and J by 4 bases, with 25 bases left in between. Germline CDR1 LGHDT, CDR2 YNNKEL (reference sequence). DNA of the CDR3: TGTGCCAGCATCTCAAGGGGTGGGCAGGGAAGAAGCACTGAAGCTTTCTTT. Its translation: CASISRGGQGRSTEAFF.